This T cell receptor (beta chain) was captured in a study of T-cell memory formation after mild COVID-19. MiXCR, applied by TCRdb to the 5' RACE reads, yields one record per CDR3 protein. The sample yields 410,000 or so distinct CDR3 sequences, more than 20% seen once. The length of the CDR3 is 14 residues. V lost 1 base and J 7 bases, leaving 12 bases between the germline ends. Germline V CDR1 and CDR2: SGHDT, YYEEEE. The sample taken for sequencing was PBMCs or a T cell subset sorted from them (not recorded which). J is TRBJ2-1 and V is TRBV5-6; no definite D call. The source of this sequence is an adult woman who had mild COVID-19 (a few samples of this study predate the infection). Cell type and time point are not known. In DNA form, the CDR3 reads TGTGCCAGCAGCTTGTTGGGGAATTTAAATGAGCAGTTCTTC. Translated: CASSLLGNLNEQFF.